The entry below gives a single T cell receptor (beta chain) sequence along with its context. The data were obtained in a study of blood T cell repertoires in COVID-19. V lost 10 bases to trimming and J lost 6 bases, with 18 bases between them. Germline loops: CDR1 KGHSH, CDR2 LQKENI. The CDR3 length is 13 residues. Study members were between roughly 18 and 89 years old and lived in approximately 25 US regions. TCRdb's table, derived via immunoSEQ multiplex PCR, lists solely in-frame clones and lacks some. In the table there are fewer than 250,000 clones, approximately 86% of which are singletons. The receptor was isolated from a woman aged 40 to 50 with acute COVID-19. The V call is TRBV18, the J call TRBJ1-1, with D hard to call. The sequencing sample was made of PBMCs or T cells enriched from blood (not recorded which). CDR3 nucleotide sequence: TGTGCCACCCAACGGGAAGCAGTCGCTGAAGCTTTCTTT. This encodes CATQREAVAEAFF. The variable domain in full, completed from reference TRBV18 and TRBJ1-1, reads NAGVMQNPRHLVRRRGQEARLRCSPMKGHSHVYWYRQLPEEGLKFMVYLQKENIIDESGMPKERFSAEFPKEGPSILRIQQVVRGDSAAYFCATQREAVAEAFFGQGTRLTVV.